The 11 T cell receptor beta chains listed next were all sequenced from one sample in a study of beta chain features in type 1 diabetes. Findings and limits, study-wide: When Type 1 diabetes patients were examined, their TCRB CDR3s proved moderately but significantly shorter in all four CD4+ subsets.

Expressed TCRB transcripts were sequenced, since all the RNA that had been isolated was reverse transcribed. Sequencing was performed with immunoSEQ multiplex PCR; in TCRdb, only in-frame clones are kept and a portion is missing. This repertoire shows a few hundred thousand clones, over 9.5% found once; its top ten account for around 0.01%. These receptors' antigens are unknown. The source material was naive CD4+ T cells from blood. These receptors were collected from a woman aged 18-30 years with type 1 diabetes.

This chain joins TRBV2 and TRBJ1-5; TRBD1 might be the D (6 bases). Looked up from germline, CDR1 is SNHLY and CDR2 is FYNNEI. CDR3 length: 14 amino acids. The germline V and J ends were trimmed by 3 bases and 3 bases, with 9 bases remaining between them. CDR3 in DNA: TGTGCCAGCAGTGACAGGGGACCCAATCAGCCCCAGCATTTT. Translation gives CASSDRGPNQPQHF.

The rearrangement links TRBV2 to TRBJ1-1; no reliable D call. The CDR3 sequence is 12 residues long. V lost 6 bases and J lost 3, with 8 bases in between. Germline lookup yields CDR1 SNHLY and CDR2 FYNNEI. CDR3 coding DNA: TGTGCCAGCAGGCCCACAGACACTGAAGCTTTCTTT. It specifies CASRPTDTEAFF.

A few counts support this clone. The rearrangement uses TRBV9 and TRBJ1-1; no firm D call. Germline loops: CDR1 SGDLS, CDR2 YYNGEE. V was cut by 1 base and J by 0 bases, with 10 bases left in between. This CDR3 is 15 amino acids long. The CDR3 here is CASSVSFEMNTEAFF. Written as DNA, the CDR3 is TGTGCCAGCAGCGTATCTTTCGAGATGAACACTGAAGCTTTCTTT.

This clone was picked up a small number of times. V usage is TRBV7-8 and J usage is TRBJ1-6; D is uncertain. Germline CDR1 and CDR2: SGHVS and FQNEAQ. The CDR3 runs 19 residues. V was trimmed by 2 bases and J by 10 bases, leaving 27 bases between them. The CDR3 sequence: CASSLMGVSNSRTASPLHF. As DNA, the CDR3 is TGTGCCAGCAGCTTAATGGGAGTTTCGAACTCTCGGACGGCGTCACCCCTCCACTTT.

There are a few counts of this clone. The chain carries TRBV28 and TRBJ1-5; TRBD1 might be the D (5 bases). The length of the CDR3 is 15 residues. The V end was cut by 5 bases, the J end by 6 bases, with 17 bases between. The germline V gene has CDR1 MDHEN and CDR2 SYDVKM. CDR3 sequence (DNA): TGTGCCAGCAGTCCCCCAGGGAAGTCGGTTCAGCCCCAGCATTTT. Translating gives CASSPPGKSVQPQHF.

This rearrangement joins TRBV11-2 to TRBJ2-1, with 11 bases lining up with TRBD2. CDR3 length: 16 amino acids. The J segment lost 9 bases and the V segment lost 0 bases, leaving 7 bases of the junction unmatched. Per the germline V gene, CDR1 is SGHAT and CDR2 is FQNNGV. CDR3 region: CASSLEWLAGGFEQFF. Written as DNA, the CDR3 is TGTGCCAGCAGCTTAGAGTGGCTAGCGGGGGGCTTTGAGCAGTTCTTC.

CDR3 sequence (DNA): TGCGCCAGCAGCGGGGGACAGGGGGCCTTACAAGAGACCCAGTACTTC. It is translated as CASSGGQGALQETQYF. The gene calls are TRBV5-1 and TRBJ2-5; TRBD1 agrees at 12 bases. CDR3 length: 16 residues. CDR1 and CDR2 from the germline V gene are SGHRS and YFSETQ. Trimming at V came to 4 bases and at J to 2 bases, leaving 6 bases not matched to a gene.

The chain carries TRBV9 and TRBJ2-1, with 9 bases that match TRBD2. Trimming cost V 4 bases and J 0 bases; bases outside gene matches: 5. The CDR3 runs 16 residues. Germline V gene lookup returns CDR1 SGDLS and CDR2 YYNGEE. CDR3 sequence reads: CASSRAGGSSYNEQFF. For the CDR3, the DNA is TGTGCCAGCAGCCGAGCGGGGGGTAGCTCCTACAATGAGCAGTTCTTC.

V and J are TRBV30 and TRBJ2-5; D unresolved. The germline V gene encodes CDR1 GTSNPN and CDR2 SVGIG (reference sequence). The CDR3 covers 18 residues. Trimming cost V 3 bases and J 0 bases, with 23 bases left between them. The CDR3 is CAWRVAGKISVYQETQYF. CDR3 bases: TGTGCCTGGAGAGTCGCAGGAAAAATATCCGTGTACCAAGAGACCCAGTACTTC.

This clone was counted only a few times. The chain has TRBV28 and TRBJ2-7, with D hard to call. Trimming removed 4 bases at V and 4 bases at J, with 5 bases between. This CDR3 is 11 amino acids long. Germline CDR1 MDHEN, CDR2 SYDVKM. The chain's CDR3 is CASSSVYEQYF. In DNA form, the CDR3 reads TGTGCCAGCAGTTCCGTATACGAGCAGTACTTC. The full variable domain, its missing parts supplied by reference TRBV28 and TRBJ2-7, is DVKVTQSSRYLVKRTGEKVFLECVQDMDHENMFWYRQDPGLGLRLIYFSYDVKMKEKGDIPEGYSVSREKKERFSLILESASTNQTSMYLCASSSVYEQYFGPGTRLTVT.

This clone was detected only a few times. This rearrangement joins TRBV30 to TRBJ2-6; possible D gene TRBD2, 5 bases. CDR3 length equals 13 residues. Trimming removed 4 bases from V and 5 bases from J, with 9 bases in between. Germline-derived CDR1 and CDR2 are GTSNPN and SVGIG (reference sequence). Here the CDR3 DNA reads TGTGCCTGGACCCCGGACTGGGCCAACGTCCTGACTTTC. Translating it yields CAWTPDWANVLTF.